This T cell receptor (beta chain) emerged from a study of blood T cell repertoires in COVID-19. This CDR3 spans 12 amino acids. CDR1 is MNHNY, CDR2 SVGAGI, per germline (reference sequence). The germline V and J ends were trimmed by 2 bases and 6 bases, with 8 bases remaining between them. The assay was immunoSEQ multiplex PCR, and TCRdb's table has in-frame clones only and misses some. This sample yields about 120,000 clones, of which 90% are seen a single time; 1.8% belongs to the top ten. Sequencing used peripheral blood. This chain connects TRBV6-6 to TRBJ2-7, with D possibly matching TRBD1 (5 bases). The receptor was derived from a human donor with active COVID-19. The donor label of this sample is uncertain. The CDR3 bases are TGTGCCAGCAGTTACGGGGCCGGCGAGCAGTACTTC. It specifies CASSYGAGEQYF.